This T cell receptor (beta chain) derives from a study of blood T cells in healthy people across ages. Overall study: Per two T cells, about one barcoded beta molecule was captured through template switching.

Whole-study findings and limits: Higher diversity and more naive CD4+ cells were features of long-lived donors, compared to aged donors. One million T cells yielded diversity estimates that were considered underestimates.

Concerning this clonotype itself: Its antigen is as yet unknown. One base away lies a much larger clone, so this may be a sequencing read error.

There were at least 6 micrograms of total RNA extracted from every sample. With a J-beta primer mix and a sample-barcoded 5' primer, a second PCR ran about 7 to 12 cycles. TCRdb used MiXCR to reprocess the 5' RACE reads, holding one entry per CDR3 protein. The sample records 850,000 to 950,000 distinct CDR3 sequences, 29% being singletons. The TCR originated in a woman aged 80 or over in good health. The sample comprised blood.

This CDR3 reads CASSSGQRSSHNEQYF. DNA for the CDR3: TGTGCCAGCAGCTCCGGACAGAGGTCCTCTCACAATGAGCAGTACTTC. The rearrangement links TRBV7-9 to TRBJ2-5; the D gene is possibly TRBD1 (6 bases). Per germline, CDR1 SEHNR and CDR2 FQNEAQ (reference sequence). The V end was cut by 4 bases, the J end by 11 bases, with 26 bases between. The CDR3 spans 16 residues.